This T cell receptor beta chain originates from a study of PD-1 blockade in classical Hodgkin lymphoma. By sample fraction, this clone is medium-sized (0.01 to 0.1%). Clones were read by immunoSEQ multiplex PCR, and TCRdb kept only the in-frame ones, dropping some. The table shows nearly 60,000 clones, with approximately 90% occurring only once. Trimming cost V 7 bases and J 0 bases; bases outside gene matches: 5. The CDR3 has 14 residues. The germline CDR1 and CDR2 sequences are LNHDA and SQIVND (reference sequence). Relapses following autologous stem cell transplantation were seen in all patients, with brentuximab vedotin exposure varying.

The clonotype comes from a human donor with classical Hodgkin lymphoma. The starting material was peripheral blood mononuclear cells (PBMCs), obtained before the second cycle of nivolumab. V gene TRBV19 combines with J gene TRBJ2-7, with 8 bases matching TRBD2. The CDR3 sequence is CASMQRESSYEQYF. The CDR3 DNA sequence: TGTGCCAGTATGCAGCGGGAGAGCTCCTACGAGCAGTACTTC.